These 15 T cell receptor beta chains originate from one sample sequenced in a study of T cells after yellow fever vaccination. TCRdb redid the calling of the 5' RACE reads with MiXCR, one entry per CDR3 protein. The table lists about 630,000 distinct CDR3 sequences, around an eighth of them singletons. Sequenced here: PBMCs, sampled on the day of the yellow fever booster vaccination. These receptors came from a man aged 30 to 39 who received the YFV17D yellow fever vaccine.

The J gene is TRBJ2-5, the V gene TRBV7-7; D call uncertain. V lost 5 bases to trimming and J lost 0 bases, with 7 bases between them. The CDR3 is 13 amino acids. In germline, CDR1 is SSHAT, CDR2 FNYEAQ (reference sequence). CDR3 residues: CASSPRYQETQYF. CDR3 sequence (DNA): TGTGCCAGCAGCCCAAGGTACCAAGAGACCCAGTACTTC.

The genes are TRBV5-1 and TRBJ2-7; a possible D gene is TRBD1 (7 bases). There are 14 residues in the CDR3. Between the trimmed V and J ends, which lost 5 bases and 2 bases, there was a span of 14 bases. Germline CDR1 is SGHRS and CDR2 is YFSETQ. The chain's CDR3 is CASSRLGGPYEQYF. The CDR3 coding sequence is TGCGCCAGCAGTCGACTAGGGGGCCCCTACGAGCAGTACTTC.

This clonotype appeared many times. The rearrangement links TRBV20-1 to TRBJ1-1; D is uncertain. Trimming removed 5 bases from V and 3 bases from J, with 25 bases in between. Germline V gene data show CDR1 as DFQATT and CDR2 as SNEGSKA (reference sequence). The CDR3 runs to 17 residues. CDR3 residues: CSAPKPRSGLPHTEAFF. DNA for the CDR3: TGCAGTGCTCCCAAACCTCGCTCGGGTCTCCCCCACACTGAAGCTTTCTTT.

The genes are TRBV11-2 and TRBJ2-4, with D possibly TRBD1 on 6 matching bases. The CDR3 covers 12 residues. Trimming removed 5 bases from V and 8 bases from J, with 10 bases in between. Germline V CDR1 and CDR2: SGHAT, FQNNGV. The CDR3 DNA follows: TGTGCCAGCAGCAAGGGGGTAGACATTCAGTACTTC. As protein: CASSKGVDIQYF.

In this sample, this clonotype turned up once. The chain has TRBV11-2 and TRBJ2-3, with 9 bases matching TRBD1. Germline values: CDR1 SGHAT, CDR2 FQNNGV. This CDR3 is 17 amino acids long. Trimming took 2 bases from V and 5 from J; bases not matched to a gene: 11. The CDR3 region is CASSLNGGTGLLDTQYF. In DNA, the CDR3 is TGTGCCAGCAGCTTAAACGGAGGGACAGGGTTATTAGATACGCAGTATTTT. Using reference TRBV11-2 and TRBJ2-3 for the parts outside the CDR3, the full variable domain is EAGVAQSPRYKIIEKRQSVAFWCNPISGHATLYWYQQILGQGPKLLIQFQNNGVVDDSQLPKDRFSAERLKGVDSTLKIQPAKLEDSAVYLCASSLNGGTGLLDTQYFGPGTRLTVL.

The chain employs TRBV4-3 and TRBJ2-3; 10 bases map to TRBD2. The germline V gene encodes CDR1 LGHNA and CDR2 YSLEER. With 0 bases clipped from V and 5 bases from J, the junction kept 8 bases outside the gene matches. This CDR3 has 17 residues. The CDR3 region has the DNA TGCGCCAGCAGCCAAGATCGGCTAGCGGGGGCGAGAGATACGCAGTATTTT. Its protein product is CASSQDRLAGARDTQYF.

In its sample, this clonotype was seen once. The V and J genes are TRBV7-2 and TRBJ1-6, with 8 bases that match TRBD1. Germline values: CDR1 SGHTA, CDR2 FQGNSA. The CDR3 loop spans 15 amino acids. V was clipped by 5 bases and J by 7 bases; unmatched bases: 7. As DNA, the CDR3 is TGTGCCAGCAGCGTTAGACAGGGGATGAATTCACCCCTCCACTTT. Protein sequence: CASSVRQGMNSPLHF. The full variable domain, rest sourced from reference TRBV7-2 and TRBJ1-6, is GAGVSQSPSNKVTEKGKDVELRCDPISGHTALYWYRQSLGQGLEFLIYFQGNSAPDKSGLPSDRFSAERTGGSVSTLTIQRTQQEDSAVYLCASSVRQGMNSPLHFGNGTRLTVT.

In this sample, this clonotype turned up a few times. The rearrangement links TRBV5-1 to TRBJ2-3, with 8 nucleotides matching TRBD2. CDR3 size: 15 residues. With V trimmed by 4 bases and J by 4 bases, 8 bases remained unmatched. Germline V gene sequence: CDR1 SGHRS, CDR2 YFSETQ. For the CDR3, the DNA is TGCGCCAGCAGCAAAGCGGGAGAAGGATCAGATACGCAGTATTTT. Its protein product is CASSKAGEGSDTQYF.

This clonotype was seen a few times. Written as DNA, the CDR3 is TGCAGCGGCGACAGGGGGTCAGAGACCCAGTACTTC. Its translation is CSGDRGSETQYF. The chain uses TRBV29-1 and TRBJ2-5; 9 nucleotides line up with TRBD1. This CDR3 contains 12 residues. Germline CDR1 and CDR2: SQVTM and ANQGSEA. The trim removed 7 bases at V and 4 bases at J, leaving 4 bases unmatched. The entire variable domain, with the rest obtained from reference TRBV29-1 and TRBJ2-5, is as follows: SAVISQKPSRDICQRGTSLTIQCQVDSQVTMMFWYRQQPGQSLTLIATANQGSEATYESGFVIDKFPISRPNLTFSTLTVSNMSPEDSSIYLCSGDRGSETQYFGPGTRLLVL.

This clonotype was seen a handful of times. The rearrangement joins TRBV14 to TRBJ1-1; D ambiguous. The germline V gene has CDR1 SGHDN and CDR2 FVKESK. Deletions cut 6 bases from V and 1 base from J, with 9 bases between. The CDR3 totals 13 residues. CDR3 protein: CASRNSQNTEAFF. In DNA, the CDR3 is TGTGCCAGCAGGAACAGCCAGAACACTGAAGCTTTCTTT.

The rearrangement joins TRBV12-3 or TRBV12-4 to TRBJ1-1; D unclear. Trimming pared 6 bases from V and 10 bases from J, leaving 12 bases between. The CDR3 length is 11 residues. The CDR3, as DNA: TGTGCCAGCAGCCCCGGACGGTTAGCTTTCTTT. Translated, it gives CASSPGRLAFF.

This chain uses TRBV7-2 with TRBJ2-5; 10 nucleotides align to TRBD2. This CDR3 comprises 16 residues. CDR1 and CDR2 (germline): SGHTA, FQGNSA. V dropped 2 bases and J dropped 5; count of bases not matched to a gene: 8. The CDR3 bases are TGTGCCAGCAGCTTAACTGTACTAGCGGGACGGGAGACCCAGTACTTC. It encodes CASSLTVLAGRETQYF.

V gene TRBV7-2 combines with J gene TRBJ2-5; TRBD1 matches 11 bases. The germline gives CDR1 SGHTA, CDR2 FQGNSA. The CDR3 has 16 amino acids. J was trimmed by 4 bases and V by 0 bases; bases with no gene match: 4. The CDR3 DNA reads TGTGCCAGCAGCTTAGCTTGGACAGGGGGCGGAGAGACCCAGTACTTC. It encodes CASSLAWTGGGETQYF.

This clonotype was found a few times. In DNA form, the CDR3 reads TGTGCCAGCCGGGGGAGAGCAAGGGGAACCGGGGAGCTGTTTTTT. This encodes CASRGRARGTGELFF. This rearrangement joins TRBV3-1 to TRBJ2-2, with a tentative D call TRBD2 (6 bases). The V gene lost 8 bases and the J gene lost 5 bases, with 18 bases spanning the gap. In germline, CDR1 is LGHDT, CDR2 YNNKEL (reference sequence). CDR3 length: 15 residues.

The chain recombines TRBV20-1 with TRBJ2-6, with 7 bases identical to TRBD1. CDR3 length: 16 residues. CDR1 is DFQATT and CDR2 is SNEGSKA in the germline V gene (reference sequence). V shed 2 bases, J shed 1 base, and the junction held 5 bases outside the gene matches. In DNA form, the CDR3 reads TGCAGTGCTAGAACACAGGGACAGTCTGGGGCCAACGTCCTGACTTTC. It yields the protein CSARTQGQSGANVLTF.